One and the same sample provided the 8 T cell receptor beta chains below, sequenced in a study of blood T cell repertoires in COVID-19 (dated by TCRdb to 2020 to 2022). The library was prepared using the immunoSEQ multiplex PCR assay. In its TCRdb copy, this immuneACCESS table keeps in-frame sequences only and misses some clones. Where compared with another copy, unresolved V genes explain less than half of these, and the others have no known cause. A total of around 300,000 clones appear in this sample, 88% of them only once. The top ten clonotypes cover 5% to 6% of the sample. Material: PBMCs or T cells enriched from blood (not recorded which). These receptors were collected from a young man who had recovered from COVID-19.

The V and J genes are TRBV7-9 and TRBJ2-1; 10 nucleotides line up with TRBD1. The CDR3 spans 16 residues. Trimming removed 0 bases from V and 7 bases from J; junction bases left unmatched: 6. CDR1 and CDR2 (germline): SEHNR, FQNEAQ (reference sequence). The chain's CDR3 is CASSLARTGGRNEQFF. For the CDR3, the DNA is TGTGCCAGCAGCTTAGCCAGGACAGGGGGGAGAAATGAGCAGTTCTTC.

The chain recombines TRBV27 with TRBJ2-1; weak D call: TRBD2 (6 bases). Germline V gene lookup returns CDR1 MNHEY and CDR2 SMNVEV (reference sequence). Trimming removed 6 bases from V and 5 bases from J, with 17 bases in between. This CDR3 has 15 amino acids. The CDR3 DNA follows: TGTGCCAGCAGCGGTTGGCGGGGAGCGAACAATGAGCAGTTCTTC. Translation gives CASSGWRGANNEQFF.

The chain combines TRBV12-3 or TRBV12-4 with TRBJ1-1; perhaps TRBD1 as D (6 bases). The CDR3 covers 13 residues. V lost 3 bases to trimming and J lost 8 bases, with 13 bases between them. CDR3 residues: CASSLSRGAEAFF. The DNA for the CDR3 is TGTGCCAGCAGTTTGTCCAGGGGCGCCGAAGCTTTCTTT.

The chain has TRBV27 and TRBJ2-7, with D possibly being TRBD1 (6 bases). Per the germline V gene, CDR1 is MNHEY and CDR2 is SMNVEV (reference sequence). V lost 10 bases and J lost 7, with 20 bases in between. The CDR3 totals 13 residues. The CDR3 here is CAIEDSTYEEQYF. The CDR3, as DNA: TGTGCCATCGAGGACAGTACCTACGAGGAGCAGTACTTC.

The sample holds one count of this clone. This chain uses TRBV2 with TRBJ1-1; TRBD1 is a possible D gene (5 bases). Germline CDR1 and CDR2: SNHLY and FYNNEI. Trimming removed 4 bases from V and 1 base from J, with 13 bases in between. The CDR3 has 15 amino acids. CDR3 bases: TGTGCCAGCAGTGGTTACAGGCCCGCGAACACTGAAGCTTTCTTT. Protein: CASSGYRPANTEAFF.

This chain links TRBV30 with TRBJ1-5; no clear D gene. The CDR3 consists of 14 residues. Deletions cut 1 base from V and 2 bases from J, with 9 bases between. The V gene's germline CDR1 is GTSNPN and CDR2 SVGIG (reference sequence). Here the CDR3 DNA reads TGTGCCTGGAGTGAACATCTAGGCAATCAGCCCCAGCATTTT. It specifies CAWSEHLGNQPQHF.

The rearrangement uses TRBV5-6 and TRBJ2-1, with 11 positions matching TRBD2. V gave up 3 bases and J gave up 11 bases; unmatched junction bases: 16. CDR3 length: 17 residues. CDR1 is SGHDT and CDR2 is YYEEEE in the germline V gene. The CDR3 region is CASSWGTSGHSSDKQFF. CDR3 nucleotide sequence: TGTGCCAGCAGCTGGGGGACTAGCGGACACAGTTCGGACAAGCAGTTCTTC.

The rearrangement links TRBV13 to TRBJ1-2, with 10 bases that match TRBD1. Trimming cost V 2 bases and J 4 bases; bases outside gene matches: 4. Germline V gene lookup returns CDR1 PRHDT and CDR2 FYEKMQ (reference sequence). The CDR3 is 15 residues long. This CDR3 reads CASSLQTGGIYGYTF. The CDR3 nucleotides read TGTGCCAGCAGCTTACAGACAGGGGGCATCTATGGCTACACCTTC.